One and the same sample provided the 7 T cell receptor beta chains below, sequenced in a study of T-cell reconstitution after alpha-beta-depleted transplantation in children. A library of TCRbeta sequences, prepared with unique molecular identifiers, was generated. TCRdb reanalysed the PCR reads using MiXCR and keeps one entry per CDR3 protein. The data hold 200,000 to 250,000 distinct CDR3 sequences, with around 9.6% observed a single time. Sample: PBMCs from the stem cell graft donor, taken from the stem cell graft. These receptor sequences come from a human donor who donated a stem cell graft to a child with acute lymphoblastic leukemia.

This clonotype was picked up a small number of times. CDR3 bases: TGCAGCGCCACTACTAGCGGGGGGGCAGAGACCCAGTACTTC. Translated: CSATTSGGAETQYF. This chain links TRBV29-1 with TRBJ2-5; 13 bases align to TRBD2. CDR1 is SQVTM, CDR2 ANQGSEA, per germline. The CDR3 has 14 residues. V lost 7 bases and J lost 4; bases outside the gene matches: 6.

There are a few counts of this clonotype. V gene TRBV5-1 combines with J gene TRBJ2-2; TRBD2 matches 10 bases. The germline CDR1 and CDR2 sequences are SGHRS and YFSETQ. V shed 2 bases and J 7 bases; nucleotides not matched to a gene: 2. This CDR3 is 14 amino acids long. The CDR3 DNA reads TGCGCCAGCAGCTTAGGACTAGCGGACGGGGAGCTGTTTTTT. It translates to CASSLGLADGELFF.

Notes on this clonotype: A much larger clonotype is one base distant, so this may be a read error. The chain recombines TRBV12-3 or TRBV12-4 with TRBJ1-4, with no clear D. V lost 9 bases to trimming and J lost 6 bases, with 14 bases between them. The CDR3 is 13 amino acids. The DNA of the CDR3 is TGTGCCAGTCGGACTACCGGGGATGAAAAACTGTTTTTT. The encoded protein is CASRTTGDEKLFF.

The sample holds many counts of this clonotype. The chain has TRBV15 and TRBJ1-2; a possible D gene is TRBD1 (6 bases). There are 15 residues in the CDR3. V lost 0 bases and J lost 4, with 12 bases in between. CDR1 LNHNV and CDR2 YYDKDF come from the germline V gene (reference sequence). In nucleotides, the CDR3 is TGTGCCACCAGCAGAGATCTTGGACAGATCTATGGCTACACCTTC. Encoded protein: CATSRDLGQIYGYTF.

This clonotype was seen repeatedly, ten times or more. The chain combines TRBV3-1 with TRBJ1-6, with unresolved D. Trimming took 0 bases from V and 3 from J, leaving 9 bases between them. CDR1 LGHDT and CDR2 YNNKEL come from the germline V gene (reference sequence). CDR3 length: 16 residues. The CDR3 sequence is CASSQEDVYYNSPLHF. The DNA of the CDR3 is TGTGCCAGCAGCCAAGAGGACGTATACTATAATTCACCCCTCCACTTT.

This clonotype came up many times. The chain is built from TRBV4-2 and TRBJ1-1; possibly TRBD1 for D (6 bases). This CDR3 is 14 amino acids long. Germline CDR1 reads LGHNA; CDR2 reads YNFKEQ. Deletions cut 1 base from V and 8 bases from J, with 14 bases between. In nucleotides, the CDR3 is TGTGCCAGCAGCCAAGGAACCGACAGGCCAGAAGCTTTCTTT. This encodes CASSQGTDRPEAFF.

This clonotype was detected only a few times. V and J are TRBV20-1 and TRBJ1-4; 8 nucleotides agree with TRBD1. CDR3 size: 15 residues. The trim removed 0 bases at V and 5 bases at J, leaving 5 bases unmatched. Per germline, CDR1 DFQATT and CDR2 SNEGSKA (reference sequence). The CDR3 nucleotides are TGCAGTGCTAGAGACATTAGACAGGGGAATGAAAAACTGTTTTTT. Protein product: CSARDIRQGNEKLFF.